This T cell receptor beta chain was sequenced during a study of blood T cell repertoires in COVID-19. Across the study: Samples representing acute and convalescent COVID-19 were sourced from the United States, Italy and Spain.

V was pared by 4 bases and J by 6 bases, with 17 bases between. From germline, CDR1 is SGHRS and CDR2 YFSETQ. The CDR3 spans 15 residues. Produced via immunoSEQ multiplex PCR; TCRdb's table is partial and in-frame only. The top ten hold 6.5% to 7.5% of the sample, which has 180,000 or so clones, 80% to 85% seen once. This clonotype was sampled from a woman aged 40 to 49 with COVID-19, enrolled during active disease. V gene TRBV5-1 combines with J gene TRBJ1-3; the D gene is possibly TRBD1 (6 bases). Source material: peripheral blood. The CDR3: CASSEGSGVANTIYF. CDR3 DNA sequence: TGCGCCAGCAGCGAAGGCTCAGGGGTTGCAAACACCATATATTTT. Full variable domain (remainder filled in from reference TRBV5-1 and TRBJ1-3): KAGVTQTPRYLIKTRGQQVTLSCSPISGHRSVSWYQQTPGQGLQFLFEYFSETQRNKGNFPGRFSGRQFSNSRSEMNVSTLELGDSALYLCASSEGSGVANTIYFGEGSWLTVV.